This TCR beta chain stems from a study of blood T cell repertoires in COVID-19. About the research overall: T cells, B-cell-depleted T cells, or PBMCs supplied cDNA or gDNA.

The count of this clone is one. Profiling relied on immunoSEQ multiplex PCR, and the TCRdb table lists in-frame clones only, not all of them. The table records approximately 80,000 clones, around 81% of them present only once. Germline V gene sequence: CDR1 MDHEN, CDR2 SYDVKM. V lost 3 bases and J 4 bases, leaving 9 bases between the germline ends. This CDR3 has 14 residues. Sequencing input: peripheral blood. This TCR was recovered from a man older than 75 with acute or convalescent COVID-19. The J gene is TRBJ1-4, the V gene TRBV28; D call uncertain. CDR3 protein: CASSFLPVNEKLFF. Written as DNA, the CDR3 is TGTGCCAGCAGTTTCCTCCCGGTTAATGAAAAACTGTTTTTT.